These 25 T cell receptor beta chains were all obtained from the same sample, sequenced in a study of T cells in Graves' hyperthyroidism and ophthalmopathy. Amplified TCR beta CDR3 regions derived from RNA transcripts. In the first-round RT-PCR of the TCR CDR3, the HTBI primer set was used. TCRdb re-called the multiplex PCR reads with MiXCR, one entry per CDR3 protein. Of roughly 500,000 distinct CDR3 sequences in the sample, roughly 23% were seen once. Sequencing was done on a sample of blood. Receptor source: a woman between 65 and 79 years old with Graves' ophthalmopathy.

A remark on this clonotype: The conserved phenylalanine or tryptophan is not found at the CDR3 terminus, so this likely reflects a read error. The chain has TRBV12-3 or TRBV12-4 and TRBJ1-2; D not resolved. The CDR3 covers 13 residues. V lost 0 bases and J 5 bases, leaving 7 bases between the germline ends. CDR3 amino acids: CASSLAREYGYTY. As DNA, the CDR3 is TGTGCCAGCAGTTTAGCGAGGGAATATGGCTACACCTAC.

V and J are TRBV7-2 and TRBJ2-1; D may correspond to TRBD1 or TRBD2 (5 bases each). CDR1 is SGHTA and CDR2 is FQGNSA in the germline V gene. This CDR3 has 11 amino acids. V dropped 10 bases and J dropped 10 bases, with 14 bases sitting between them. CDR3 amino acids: CATTRWGEQFF. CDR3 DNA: TGTGCCACAACTCGTTGGGGGGAGCAGTTCTTC.

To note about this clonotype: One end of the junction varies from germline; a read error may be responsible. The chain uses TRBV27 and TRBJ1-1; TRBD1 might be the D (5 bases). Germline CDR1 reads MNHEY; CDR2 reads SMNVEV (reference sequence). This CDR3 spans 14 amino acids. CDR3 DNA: TGTGCCAGCAGTTTATACAGGTCAGGCACTGAAGCTCTCTTT. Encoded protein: CASSLYRSGTEALF.

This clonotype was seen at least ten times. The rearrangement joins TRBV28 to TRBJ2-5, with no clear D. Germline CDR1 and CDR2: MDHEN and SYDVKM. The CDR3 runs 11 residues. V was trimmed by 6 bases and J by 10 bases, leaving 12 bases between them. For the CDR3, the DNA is TGTGCCAGCAGCTCCCCGCTTCGCCAGTACTTC. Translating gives CASSSPLRQYF.

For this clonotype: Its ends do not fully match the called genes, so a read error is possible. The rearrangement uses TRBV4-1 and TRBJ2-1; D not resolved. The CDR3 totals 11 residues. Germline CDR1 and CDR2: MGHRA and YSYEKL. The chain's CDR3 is CASSQEDEKYF. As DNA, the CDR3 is TGCGCCAGCAGCCAAGAAGATGAGAAGTACTTC.

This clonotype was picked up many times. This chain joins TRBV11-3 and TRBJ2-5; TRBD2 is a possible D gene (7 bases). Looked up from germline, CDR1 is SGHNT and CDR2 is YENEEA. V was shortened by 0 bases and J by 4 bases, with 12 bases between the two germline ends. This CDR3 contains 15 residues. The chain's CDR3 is CASSLDGGRGETQYF. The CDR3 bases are TGTGCCAGCAGCTTAGACGGGGGGCGCGGAGAGACCCAGTACTTC.

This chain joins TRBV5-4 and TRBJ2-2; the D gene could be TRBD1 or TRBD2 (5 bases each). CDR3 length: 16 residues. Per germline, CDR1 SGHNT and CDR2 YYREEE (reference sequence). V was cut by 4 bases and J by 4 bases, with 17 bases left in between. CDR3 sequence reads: CASSGGLGSVTGELFF. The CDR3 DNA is TGTGCCAGCAGCGGGGGTTTGGGGAGTGTCACCGGGGAGCTGTTTTTT.

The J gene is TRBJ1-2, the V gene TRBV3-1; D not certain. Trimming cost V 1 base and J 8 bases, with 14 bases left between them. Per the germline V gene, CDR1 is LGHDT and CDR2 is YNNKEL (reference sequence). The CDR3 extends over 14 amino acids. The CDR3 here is CASSQGLSSGGYTF. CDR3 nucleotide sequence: TGTGCCAGCAGCCAAGGGTTGAGTTCGGGGGGCTACACCTTC.

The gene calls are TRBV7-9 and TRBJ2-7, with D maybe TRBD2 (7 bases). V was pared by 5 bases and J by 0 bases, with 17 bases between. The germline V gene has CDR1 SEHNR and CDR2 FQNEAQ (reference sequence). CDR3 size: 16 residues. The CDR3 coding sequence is TGTGCCAGCAGCGCGTTAACAGGGAGGGGCTCCTACGAGCAGTACTTC. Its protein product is CASSALTGRGSYEQYF.

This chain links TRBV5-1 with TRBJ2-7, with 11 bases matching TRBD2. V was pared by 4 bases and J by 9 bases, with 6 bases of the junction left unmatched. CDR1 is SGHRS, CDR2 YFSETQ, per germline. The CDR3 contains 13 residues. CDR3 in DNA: TGCGCCAGCAGCACGGGACTAGCGGAATGGCAGTACTTC. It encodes CASSTGLAEWQYF. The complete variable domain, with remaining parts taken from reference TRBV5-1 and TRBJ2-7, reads KAGVTQTPRYLIKTRGQQVTLSCSPISGHRSVSWYQQTPGQGLQFLFEYFSETQRNKGNFPGRFSGRQFSNSRSEMNVSTLELGDSALYLCASSTGLAEWQYFGPGTRLTVT.

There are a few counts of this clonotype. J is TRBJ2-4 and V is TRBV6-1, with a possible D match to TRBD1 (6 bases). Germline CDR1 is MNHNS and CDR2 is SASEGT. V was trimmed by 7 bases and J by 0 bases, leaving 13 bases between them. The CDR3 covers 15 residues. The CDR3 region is CASTPQGLAKNIQYF. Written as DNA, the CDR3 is TGTGCCAGCACTCCCCAGGGGCTAGCCAAAAACATTCAGTACTTC.

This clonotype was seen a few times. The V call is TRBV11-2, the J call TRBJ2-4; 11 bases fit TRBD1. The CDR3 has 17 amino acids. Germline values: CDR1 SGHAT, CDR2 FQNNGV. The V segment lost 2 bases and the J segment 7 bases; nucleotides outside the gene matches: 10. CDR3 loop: CASSLSQGQGAWNIQYF. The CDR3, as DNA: TGTGCCAGCAGCTTATCCCAAGGACAGGGGGCTTGGAACATTCAGTACTTC.

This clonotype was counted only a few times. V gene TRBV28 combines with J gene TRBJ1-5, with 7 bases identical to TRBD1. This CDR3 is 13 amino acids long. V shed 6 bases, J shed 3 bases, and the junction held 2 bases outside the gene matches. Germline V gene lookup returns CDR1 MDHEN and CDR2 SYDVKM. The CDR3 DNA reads TGTGCCAGCAGGGGGACAGCCAATCAGCCCCAGCATTTT. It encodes CASRGTANQPQHF.

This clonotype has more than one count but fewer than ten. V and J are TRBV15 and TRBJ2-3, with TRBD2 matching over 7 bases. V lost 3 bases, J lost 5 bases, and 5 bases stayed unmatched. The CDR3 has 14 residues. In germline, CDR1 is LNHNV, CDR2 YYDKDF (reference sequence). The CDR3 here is CATSSPGGRDTQYF. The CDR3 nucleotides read TGTGCCACCAGCAGCCCAGGCGGGAGAGATACGCAGTATTTT.

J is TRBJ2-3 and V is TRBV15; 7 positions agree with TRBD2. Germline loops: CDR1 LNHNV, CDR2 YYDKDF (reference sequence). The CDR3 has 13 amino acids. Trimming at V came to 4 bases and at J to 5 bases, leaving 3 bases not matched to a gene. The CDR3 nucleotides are TGTGCCACCAGCAAGGGGAGGGGAGATACGCAGTATTTT. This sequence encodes CATSKGRGDTQYF.

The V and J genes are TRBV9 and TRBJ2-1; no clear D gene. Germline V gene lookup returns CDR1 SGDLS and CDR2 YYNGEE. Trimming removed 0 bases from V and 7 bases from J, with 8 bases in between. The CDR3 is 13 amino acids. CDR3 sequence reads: CASSVGVRNEQFF. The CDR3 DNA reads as TGTGCCAGCAGCGTAGGCGTAAGGAATGAGCAGTTCTTC.

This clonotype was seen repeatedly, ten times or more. CDR3 coding DNA: TGCAGCGTGCTACTCTTAGGACAGGGGGGAGGAACTGAAGCTTTCTTT. This encodes CSVLLLGQGGGTEAFF. The V and J genes are TRBV29-1 and TRBJ1-1; 10 bases are shared with TRBD1. With 6 bases clipped from V and 5 bases from J, the junction kept 15 bases outside the gene matches. This CDR3 has 16 amino acids. Germline V CDR1 and CDR2: SQVTM, ANQGSEA.

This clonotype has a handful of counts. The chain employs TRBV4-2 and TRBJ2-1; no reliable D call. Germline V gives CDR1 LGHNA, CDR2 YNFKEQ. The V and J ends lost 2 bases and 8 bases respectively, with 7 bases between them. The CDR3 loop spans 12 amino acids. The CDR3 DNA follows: TGTGCCAGCAGCCAACTCTGGGATGAGCAGTTCTTC. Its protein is CASSQLWDEQFF.

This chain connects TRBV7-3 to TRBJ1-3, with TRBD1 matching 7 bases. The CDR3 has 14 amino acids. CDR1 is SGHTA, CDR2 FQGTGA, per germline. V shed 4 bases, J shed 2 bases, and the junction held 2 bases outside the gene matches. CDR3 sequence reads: CASSSGQPGNTIYF. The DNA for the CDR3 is TGTGCCAGCAGCTCGGGACAGCCTGGAAACACCATATATTTT.

CDR3: CASSPREGDEQFF. DNA for the CDR3: TGTGCCAGCAGCCCCCGAGAGGGCGATGAGCAGTTCTTC. The V gene is TRBV13, the J gene TRBJ2-1; possibly TRBD2 for D (5 bases). With 5 bases removed from V and 8 bases from J, the gap between germline ends came to 13 bases. Per the germline V gene, CDR1 is PRHDT and CDR2 is FYEKMQ (reference sequence). The CDR3 consists of 13 residues.

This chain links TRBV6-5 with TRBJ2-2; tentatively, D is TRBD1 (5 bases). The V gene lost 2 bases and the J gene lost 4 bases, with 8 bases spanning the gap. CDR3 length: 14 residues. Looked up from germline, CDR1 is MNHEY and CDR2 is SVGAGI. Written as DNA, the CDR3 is TGTGCCAGCAGTTACCAGGGAAGCACCGGGGAGCTGTTTTTT. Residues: CASSYQGSTGELFF.

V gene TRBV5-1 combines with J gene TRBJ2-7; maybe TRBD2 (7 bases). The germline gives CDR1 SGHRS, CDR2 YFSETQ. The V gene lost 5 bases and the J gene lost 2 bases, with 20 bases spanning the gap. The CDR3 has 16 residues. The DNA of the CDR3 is TGCGCCAGCAGTCGAGGGAGGGGGATCCTCCCCTACGAGCAGTACTTC. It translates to CASSRGRGILPYEQYF. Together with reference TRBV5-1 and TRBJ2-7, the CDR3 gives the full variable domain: KAGVTQTPRYLIKTRGQQVTLSCSPISGHRSVSWYQQTPGQGLQFLFEYFSETQRNKGNFPGRFSGRQFSNSRSEMNVSTLELGDSALYLCASSRGRGILPYEQYFGPGTRLTVT.

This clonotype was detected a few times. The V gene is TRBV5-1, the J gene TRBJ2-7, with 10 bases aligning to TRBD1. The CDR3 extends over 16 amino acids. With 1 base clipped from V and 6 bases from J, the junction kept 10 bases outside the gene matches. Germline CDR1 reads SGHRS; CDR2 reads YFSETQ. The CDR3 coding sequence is TGCGCCAGCAGCTTGTTGACAGGGGGCGCTTGGAGCGAGCAGTACTTC. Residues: CASSLLTGGAWSEQYF.

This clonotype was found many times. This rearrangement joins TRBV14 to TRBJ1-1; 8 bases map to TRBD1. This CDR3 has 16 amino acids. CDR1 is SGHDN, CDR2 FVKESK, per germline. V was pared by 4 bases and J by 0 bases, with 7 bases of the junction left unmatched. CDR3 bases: TGTGCCAGCAGCCTACCAGGGGGCTTGGTGAACACTGAAGCTTTCTTT. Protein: CASSLPGGLVNTEAFF.

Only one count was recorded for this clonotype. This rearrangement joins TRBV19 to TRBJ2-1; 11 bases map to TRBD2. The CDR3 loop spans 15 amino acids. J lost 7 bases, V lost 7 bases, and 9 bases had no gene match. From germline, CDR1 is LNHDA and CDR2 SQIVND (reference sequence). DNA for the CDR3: TGTGCCAGTAACCCCAGGGGACTAGCGGTAAATGAGCAGTTCTTC. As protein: CASNPRGLAVNEQFF. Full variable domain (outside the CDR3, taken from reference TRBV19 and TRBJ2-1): DGGITQSPKYLFRKEGQNVTLSCEQNLNHDAMYWYRQDPGQGLRLIYYSQIVNDFQKGDIAEGYSVSREKKESFPLTVTSAQKNPTAFYLCASNPRGLAVNEQFFGPGTRLTVL.